This T cell receptor (beta chain) is drawn from a study of T cell changes during pregnancy in multiple sclerosis. The germline gives CDR1 LGHNA, CDR2 YSLEER. V lost 1 base, J lost 2 bases, and 17 bases lay in between. This CDR3 has 18 amino acids. Sequencing was performed with immunoSEQ multiplex PCR; in TCRdb, only in-frame clones are kept and a portion is missing. The table includes 70,000 to 90,000 clones, over 80% detected once. This receptor was obtained from a female donor with multiple sclerosis, enrolled in a pregnancy study. Source: peripheral blood, taken in the first trimester of pregnancy. V is TRBV4-3 and J is TRBJ2-2, with a possible D match to TRBD1 (5 bases). CDR3 nucleotides: TGCGCCAGCAGCCAAGTTGTTATGATAGGGGCTAACACCGGGGAGCTGTTTTTT. Residues: CASSQVVMIGANTGELFF.